A single sample is the source of the 30 T cell receptor beta chains below, sequenced in a study of blood T cell repertoires in COVID-19. Only in-frame clones appear in the TCRdb table, and some are missing; sequencing was by immunoSEQ multiplex PCR. This sample has about 190,000 clones, with 90% found just once. The specimen sequenced was peripheral blood. These receptors were collected from a middle-aged man with acute or convalescent COVID-19.

The chain combines TRBV7-9 with TRBJ2-2; D perhaps matches TRBD2 (5 bases). Between the trimmed V and J ends, which lost 3 bases and 5 bases, there was a span of 13 bases. The CDR3 is 15 amino acids. Germline V gene data show CDR1 as SEHNR and CDR2 as FQNEAQ (reference sequence). The CDR3 nucleotides are TGTGCCAGCAGCTTTCTGGAGGTTAGGACCGGGGAGCTGTTTTTT. Translation gives CASSFLEVRTGELFF.

The rearrangement joins TRBV5-8 to TRBJ2-1; the match to TRBD2 covers 12 bases. Looked up from germline, CDR1 is SGHTS and CDR2 is YDEGEE. The V and J ends lost 4 bases and 8 bases, in that order; junction bases with no gene match: 7. CDR3 size: 15 residues. The CDR3 nucleotides read TGTGCCAGCAGCATGGGACTAGCGGGTTGGGATGAGCAGTTCTTC. The encoded protein is CASSMGLAGWDEQFF.

The V and J genes are TRBV28 and TRBJ2-5; TRBD2 might be the D (6 bases). CDR1 is MDHEN, CDR2 SYDVKM, per germline. Trimming cost V 5 bases and J 1 base, with 17 bases left between them. This CDR3 region has 16 residues. CDR3 sequence reads: CASSPEGAGLQETQYF. The CDR3 DNA sequence: TGTGCCAGCAGTCCCGAGGGTGCGGGGCTCCAAGAGACCCAGTACTTC.

The rearrangement uses TRBV6-1 and TRBJ1-1; D ambiguous. V was shortened by 0 bases and J by 1 base, with 12 bases between the two germline ends. This CDR3 is built from 16 residues. Germline CDR1 and CDR2: MNHNS and SASEGT. CDR3 residues: CASSEALGVGNTEAFF. Written as DNA, the CDR3 is TGTGCCAGCAGTGAAGCGCTCGGGGTTGGGAACACTGAAGCTTTCTTT.

The chain links TRBV6-1 to TRBJ1-5, with TRBD1 matching 11 bases. After removal of 3 bases from V and 6 bases from J, the junction contained 1 base not matched to a gene. Germline CDR1 reads MNHNS; CDR2 reads SASEGT. This CDR3 is built from 14 residues. CDR3 nucleotide sequence: TGTGCCAGCAGTGAGGACAGGGGGCCTCAGCCCCAGCATTTT. Amino acids: CASSEDRGPQPQHF.

The chain employs TRBV27 and TRBJ2-5, with TRBD2 matching over 7 bases. Germline V gene sequence: CDR1 MNHEY, CDR2 SMNVEV (reference sequence). After removal of 7 bases from V and 5 bases from J, the junction contained 16 bases not matched to a gene. The CDR3 covers 16 residues. This CDR3 reads CASNPRGGGPQETQYF. The CDR3 DNA reads as TGTGCCAGCAATCCGCGCGGGGGAGGGCCCCAGGAGACCCAGTACTTC.

This chain links TRBV7-3 with TRBJ2-1, with 11 bases fitting TRBD2. The germline gives CDR1 SGHTA, CDR2 FQGTGA. J gave up 5 bases and V 4 bases, and 7 bases lay outside the gene matches. CDR3 length: 16 residues. The CDR3 is CASSSPGTSGNNEQFF. The CDR3 DNA reads as TGTGCCAGCAGCTCCCCCGGGACTAGCGGTAACAATGAGCAGTTCTTC.

This chain uses TRBV29-1 with TRBJ1-1, with D unresolved. Germline V gives CDR1 SQVTM, CDR2 ANQGSEA. The ends were cut back, 0 bases at V and 0 bases at J, with 11 bases in the middle. The CDR3 has 15 amino acids. CDR3 sequence (DNA): TGCAGCGTTGAAGAGTCGAGAGGGCTGAACACTGAAGCTTTCTTT. Its translation: CSVEESRGLNTEAFF.

V and J are TRBV7-3 and TRBJ2-3, with 10 bases aligning to TRBD1. Germline V CDR1 and CDR2: SGHTA, FQGTGA. The CDR3 runs to 16 residues. J lost 1 base, V lost 4 bases, and 5 bases had no gene match. The CDR3 loop reads CASSSTGGAGTDTQYF. The CDR3 DNA is TGTGCCAGCAGCTCGACAGGGGGCGCTGGCACAGATACGCAGTATTTT.

A single count supports this clone. The chain couples TRBV27 to TRBJ2-1; 8 bases align to TRBD2. This CDR3 has 14 amino acids. Trimming cost V 5 bases and J 8 bases; bases outside gene matches: 8. Germline CDR1 reads MNHEY; CDR2 reads SMNVEV (reference sequence). CDR3 sequence (DNA): TGTGCCAGCAGTCTCCGAGAGCGGGAGTATGAGCAGTTCTTC. The encoded protein is CASSLREREYEQFF.

The rearrangement uses TRBV19 and TRBJ2-1; TRBD1 aligns across 11 bases. Trimming removed 6 bases from V and 4 bases from J; junction bases left unmatched: 5. CDR3 length: 15 residues. The V gene's germline CDR1 is LNHDA and CDR2 SQIVND (reference sequence). CDR3 sequence: CASRPGQGVYNEQFF. CDR3 coding DNA: TGTGCCAGTAGACCGGGACAGGGGGTGTACAATGAGCAGTTCTTC.

The V call is TRBV6-5, the J call TRBJ2-5, with 8 bases lining up with TRBD2. The J segment lost 5 bases and the V segment lost 4 bases, leaving 12 bases of the junction unmatched. The CDR3 loop spans 16 amino acids. Germline V CDR1 and CDR2: MNHEY, SVGAGI. CDR3 DNA: TGTGCCAGCAGTTCCTTCACCGGGACTAGTTACGAGACCCAGTACTTC. This codes for CASSSFTGTSYETQYF.

J is TRBJ1-4 and V is TRBV7-9, with TRBD1 matching 7 bases. The CDR3 runs to 13 residues. CDR1 and CDR2 (germline): SEHNR, FQNEAQ (reference sequence). Trimming at V came to 5 bases and at J to 8 bases, leaving 5 bases not matched to a gene. The CDR3 nucleotides read TGTGCCAGCAGCCGGGACAGCGGAGAAAAACTGTTTTTT. The encoded protein is CASSRDSGEKLFF.

The chain links TRBV19 to TRBJ2-1; tentative D call: TRBD1 (7 bases). The CDR3 totals 14 residues. V was trimmed by 5 bases and J by 3 bases, leaving 11 bases between them. Germline values: CDR1 LNHDA, CDR2 SQIVND (reference sequence). CDR3 loop: CASSQGGGYNEQFF. The CDR3 DNA sequence: TGTGCCAGTAGTCAGGGGGGTGGCTACAATGAGCAGTTCTTC.

The rearrangement links TRBV18 to TRBJ1-1; no clear D. V shed 3 bases and J shed 0 bases, with 11 bases lying between them. The germline CDR1 and CDR2 sequences are KGHSH and LQKENI. This CDR3 spans 15 amino acids. Here the CDR3 reads CASSPWSTMNTEAFF. CDR3 coding DNA: TGTGCCAGCTCACCCTGGTCGACAATGAACACTGAAGCTTTCTTT. Drawing the rest from reference TRBV18 and TRBJ1-1, the complete variable domain is NAGVMQNPRHLVRRRGQEARLRCSPMKGHSHVYWYRQLPEEGLKFMVYLQKENIIDESGMPKERFSAEFPKEGPSILRIQQVVRGDSAAYFCASSPWSTMNTEAFFGQGTRLTVV.

The chain is built from TRBV28 and TRBJ1-3; weak D call: TRBD1 (5 bases). The CDR3 totals 17 residues. Germline V gene lookup returns CDR1 MDHEN and CDR2 SYDVKM. V was trimmed by 0 bases and J by 1 base, leaving 13 bases between them. In DNA, the CDR3 is TGTGCCAGCAGTTTATGGGGGGGGTCCTATTCTGGAAACACCATATATTTT. Translation: CASSLWGGSYSGNTIYF.

CDR3 loop: CASASAGETQYF. The CDR3 nucleotides read TGTGCTAGTGCCTCAGCCGGGGAGACCCAGTACTTC. The chain combines TRBV12-5 with TRBJ2-5, with D hard to call. Trimming cost V 7 bases and J 5 bases, with 11 bases left between them. The CDR3 has 12 amino acids. CDR1 and CDR2 from the germline V gene are LGHNT and FRNRAP.

The chain uses TRBV6-6 and TRBJ1-2, with TRBD1 matching 7 bases. This CDR3 region has 14 residues. V lost 2 bases, J lost 3 bases, and 3 bases stayed unmatched. CDR1 and CDR2 from the germline V gene are MNHNY and SVGAGI (reference sequence). CDR3 protein: CASSYVTGDYGYTF. The CDR3, as DNA: TGTGCCAGCAGTTACGTAACAGGGGACTATGGCTACACCTTC.

This chain links TRBV5-8 with TRBJ1-5; 7 bases map to TRBD1. V gave up 7 bases and J gave up 7 bases; unmatched junction bases: 8. The germline V gene encodes CDR1 SGHTS and CDR2 YDEGEE. This CDR3 spans 13 amino acids. The CDR3 bases are TGTGCCAGCGCCAAGGGGGCGGGACAGCCCCAGCATTTT. It encodes CASAKGAGQPQHF.

The rearrangement uses TRBV28 and TRBJ2-6; 8 positions match TRBD1. Germline CDR1 and CDR2: MDHEN and SYDVKM. The junction had 4 bases not matched to a gene; V was cut back by 5 bases and J by 4 bases. This CDR3 has 15 amino acids. CDR3 DNA: TGTGCCAGCAGTGGCAGGGGGCCCGGGGCCAACGTCCTGACTTTC. It specifies CASSGRGPGANVLTF.

The J gene is TRBJ1-5, the V gene TRBV28; D is perhaps TRBD1 (5 bases). This CDR3 spans 15 amino acids. The V end lost 7 bases, the J end lost 3 bases, and 16 bases lay between the germline ends. CDR1 and CDR2 from the germline V gene are MDHEN and SYDVKM. CDR3 nucleotide sequence: TGTGCCAGCACTTTCCTTGGGGGGGTCAATCAGCCCCAGCATTTT. This sequence encodes CASTFLGGVNQPQHF.

The chain carries TRBV7-8 and TRBJ2-2; a weak D match, TRBD2 (6 bases). The V gene's germline CDR1 is SGHVS and CDR2 FQNEAQ. This CDR3 comprises 13 residues. Trimming shortened V by 3 bases and J by 5 bases, and 7 bases separated the two germline ends. The CDR3 is CASSLGGTGELFF. The CDR3 coding sequence is TGTGCCAGCAGCTTGGGGGGAACCGGGGAGCTGTTTTTT.

V usage is TRBV10-3 and J usage is TRBJ2-7; 15 bases agree with TRBD2. The CDR3 has 19 residues. V shed 2 bases and J 7 bases; nucleotides not matched to a gene: 15. In germline, CDR1 is ENHRY, CDR2 SYGVKD. DNA for the CDR3: TGTGCCATCAGTGAGATGGGACTAGCGGGAGGCCCTACCGGCGGAGAGCAGTACTTC. This encodes CAISEMGLAGGPTGGEQYF.

This chain links TRBV18 with TRBJ1-3; D is unclear. The CDR3 extends over 15 amino acids. The germline V gene encodes CDR1 KGHSH and CDR2 LQKENI. V lost 3 bases and J 7 bases, leaving 16 bases between the germline ends. The DNA of the CDR3 is TGTGCCAGCTCACCGGGAGGCACCCTCGGGAACACCATATATTTT. Translated, it gives CASSPGGTLGNTIYF.

The rearrangement uses TRBV27 and TRBJ2-1; 9 bases align to TRBD2. Per the germline V gene, CDR1 is MNHEY and CDR2 is SMNVEV (reference sequence). The CDR3 has 16 amino acids. V was clipped by 5 bases and J by 5 bases; unmatched bases: 10. For the CDR3, the DNA is TGTGCCAGCAGTCAATTGGGACTAGCAGGGAACAATGAGCAGTTCTTC. Translation: CASSQLGLAGNNEQFF.

The J gene is TRBJ2-7, the V gene TRBV3-1 (or the pseudogene TRBV3-2); D might be TRBD2 (5 bases). Germline CDR1 reads LGHDT; CDR2 reads YNNKEL (reference sequence). This CDR3 contains 13 residues. Deletions cut 3 bases from V and 6 bases from J, with 12 bases between. Here the CDR3 reads CASSQSGEGEQYF. The CDR3 region has the DNA TGTGCCAGCAGCCAGTCCGGCGAGGGCGAGCAGTACTTC.

The chain joins TRBV10-2 to TRBJ1-4; 7 positions agree with TRBD1. Trimming at V came to 3 bases and at J to 4 bases, leaving 5 bases not matched to a gene. Per the germline V gene, CDR1 is WSHSY and CDR2 is SAAADI. The CDR3 has 15 residues. The CDR3 bases are TGCGCCAGCAGTGATATCGGGACAGATAATGAAAAACTGTTTTTT. This codes for CASSDIGTDNEKLFF.

The chain joins TRBV2 to TRBJ2-3, with 9 bases identical to TRBD1. V was clipped by 7 bases and J by 0 bases; unmatched bases: 5. CDR1 is SNHLY and CDR2 is FYNNEI in the germline V gene. This CDR3 comprises 15 residues. CDR3 loop: CASTYRGPSTDTQYF. The CDR3 coding sequence is TGTGCCAGCACTTACAGGGGGCCGAGCACAGATACGCAGTATTTT.

The J gene is TRBJ2-1, the V gene TRBV15; the D gene is possibly TRBD2 (5 bases). Germline V gene lookup returns CDR1 LNHNV and CDR2 YYDKDF (reference sequence). The V end lost 0 bases, the J end lost 12 bases, and 18 bases lay between the germline ends. The CDR3 extends over 15 amino acids. The CDR3, as DNA: TGTGCCACCAGCAGAGATCCTCGGGATAGCCTTGGGCAGTTCTTC. Translating gives CATSRDPRDSLGQFF. The variable domain in full, with the rest retrieved from reference TRBV15 and TRBJ2-1, is DAMVIQNPRYQVTQFGKPVTLSCSQTLNHNVMYWYQQKSSQAPKLLFHYYDKDFNNEADTPDNFQSRRPNTSFCFLDIRSPGLGDTAMYLCATSRDPRDSLGQFFGPGTRLTVL.

The CDR3 nucleotides are TGCGCCAGCAGTGGGCCGGGACTAGCGGGACTATCCTACGAGCAGTACTTC. Its protein is CASSGPGLAGLSYEQYF. The rearrangement links TRBV10-1 to TRBJ2-7, with TRBD2 matching over 13 bases. CDR1 and CDR2 (germline): WNHNN, SYGVQD (reference sequence). The ends lost 4 bases at V and 1 base at J; junction bases unmatched: 7. The CDR3 spans 17 residues.